The 21 T cell receptor beta chains listed next were all sequenced from one sample in a study of cytomegalovirus exposure and HLA in healthy donors. PCR used 60 Vbeta primers and 13 Jbeta primers. Repertoires were generated with immunoSEQ multiplex PCR, while TCRdb's copy carries only in-frame clones and drops some. In the table there are under 250,000 clones, almost 80% of which are singletons. The sequencing sample was made of PBMCs. Receptors were obtained from a male donor in good health and CMV-seronegative.

This chain connects TRBV27 to TRBJ2-5; perhaps TRBD1 as D (6 bases). From germline, CDR1 is MNHEY and CDR2 SMNVEV (reference sequence). CDR3 length equals 16 residues. V was clipped by 5 bases and J by 5 bases, with 21 bases between them. CDR3 region: CASSTPRAGVGETQYF. The DNA for the CDR3 is TGTGCCAGCAGTACCCCAAGGGCAGGGGTAGGGGAGACCCAGTACTTC.

The chain uses TRBV5-1 and TRBJ2-1; TRBD2 matches 9 bases. V trimming: 4 bases; J trimming: 4 bases; junction bases outside the gene matches: 9. This CDR3 is built from 16 residues. From germline, CDR1 is SGHRS and CDR2 YFSETQ. The DNA for the CDR3 is TGCGCCAGCAGCAGGGTAGCGGGAGAATCGTACAATGAGCAGTTCTTC. Amino acids: CASSRVAGESYNEQFF.

The J gene is TRBJ1-2, the V gene TRBV7-8; D is uncertain. Trimming left V 0 bases short and J 0 bases short, with 5 bases between. Looked up from germline, CDR1 is SGHVS and CDR2 is FQNEAQ. The CDR3 is made up of 14 amino acids. The CDR3 here is CASSLARTNYGYTF. The CDR3 nucleotides read TGTGCCAGCAGCTTAGCGCGAACTAACTATGGCTACACCTTC. The complete variable domain, with remaining parts taken from reference TRBV7-8 and TRBJ1-2, reads GAGVSQSPRYKVAKRGQDVALRCDPISGHVSLFWYQQALGQGPEFLTYFQNEAQLDKSGLPSDRFFAERPEGSVSTLKIQRTQQEDSAVYLCASSLARTNYGYTFGSGTRLTVV.

The chain combines TRBV25-1 with TRBJ2-1, with 7 bases aligning to TRBD1. The CDR3 spans 13 residues. Unmatched junction bases numbered 8, after V lost 6 bases and J lost 9 bases. Looked up from germline, CDR1 is MGHDK and CDR2 is SYGVNS. CDR3 DNA: TGTGCCAGCAGACCGGGACAGTCCCCTGAGCAGTTCTTC. Its protein is CASRPGQSPEQFF.

This rearrangement joins TRBV30 to TRBJ1-1; D call uncertain. V lost 2 bases and J lost 5, with 3 bases in between. The CDR3 covers 10 residues. The germline V gene encodes CDR1 GTSNPN and CDR2 SVGIG (reference sequence). This chain's CDR3 is CAWSLTEAFF. CDR3 bases: TGTGCCTGGAGTCTTACTGAAGCTTTCTTT.

J is TRBJ2-2 and V is TRBV28, with 9 bases that match TRBD1. Germline trimming cut 7 bases from V and 4 bases from J; bases unmatched to any gene: 13. Germline CDR1 MDHEN, CDR2 SYDVKM. This CDR3 has 17 amino acids. CDR3: CASTSSAGTGSTGELFF. The CDR3 nucleotides read TGTGCCAGCACCTCCTCAGCTGGGACAGGGAGCACCGGGGAGCTGTTTTTT. Full variable domain (remainder filled in from reference TRBV28 and TRBJ2-2): DVKVTQSSRYLVKRTGEKVFLECVQDMDHENMFWYRQDPGLGLRLIYFSYDVKMKEKGDIPEGYSVSREKKERFSLILESASTNQTSMYLCASTSSAGTGSTGELFFGEGSRLTVL.

The gene calls are TRBV19 and TRBJ2-3; 7 bases agree with TRBD2. The germline V gene encodes CDR1 LNHDA and CDR2 SQIVND (reference sequence). The J segment lost 2 bases and the V segment lost 3 bases, leaving 5 bases of the junction unmatched. CDR3 length equals 15 residues. DNA of the CDR3: TGTGCCAGTAGTATGCGGGGGTGGCACACAGATACGCAGTATTTT. Translation gives CASSMRGWHTDTQYF.

The chain uses TRBV18 and TRBJ2-7, with 8 bases fitting TRBD1. The CDR3 covers 15 residues. Germline CDR1 KGHSH, CDR2 LQKENI. The V segment lost 5 bases and the J segment 6 bases; nucleotides outside the gene matches: 12. CDR3 in DNA: TGTGCCAGCTCAAATCCAGGGGGCGCTTTAGCCGAGCAGTACTTC. Protein sequence: CASSNPGGALAEQYF.

Here the CDR3 reads CASSGTVGEQYF. As DNA, the CDR3 is TGTGCCAGCAGCGGGACAGTCGGCGAGCAGTACTTC. V and J are TRBV5-4 and TRBJ2-7; 7 bases agree with TRBD1. The CDR3 contains 12 residues. V gave up 4 bases and J gave up 6 bases; unmatched junction bases: 4. Germline V gives CDR1 SGHNT, CDR2 YYREEE (reference sequence).

V usage is TRBV20-1 and J usage is TRBJ1-1; D gene unclear. Deletions cut 5 bases from V and 8 bases from J, with 9 bases between. The CDR3 length is 10 residues. From germline, CDR1 is DFQATT and CDR2 SNEGSKA (reference sequence). The CDR3 loop reads CSALAPEAFF. CDR3 coding DNA: TGCAGTGCTCTGGCCCCAGAAGCTTTCTTT.

The chain couples TRBV7-2 to TRBJ2-5; maybe TRBD2 (5 bases). Germline V lookup: CDR1 SGHTA, CDR2 FQGNSA. The germline V and J ends were trimmed by 5 bases and 2 bases, with 12 bases remaining between them. The CDR3 consists of 14 residues. The CDR3 region has the DNA TGTGCCAGCAGCCCGTCGGCGGGTCAAGAGACCCAGTACTTC. This sequence encodes CASSPSAGQETQYF.

The chain couples TRBV28 to TRBJ2-6; 7 bases map to TRBD2. The junction had 2 bases not matched to a gene; V was cut back by 6 bases and J by 0 bases. Germline V CDR1 and CDR2: MDHEN, SYDVKM. The CDR3 length is 15 residues. DNA of the CDR3: TGTGCCAGCAGCGGGGGGAGCTCTGGGGCCAACGTCCTGACTTTC. Amino acids: CASSGGSSGANVLTF. Complete variable domain (other parts from reference TRBV28 and TRBJ2-6): DVKVTQSSRYLVKRTGEKVFLECVQDMDHENMFWYRQDPGLGLRLIYFSYDVKMKEKGDIPEGYSVSREKKERFSLILESASTNQTSMYLCASSGGSSGANVLTFGAGSRLTVL.

This chain links TRBV28 with TRBJ2-7, with D unresolved. V was pared by 6 bases and J by 2 bases, with 5 bases between. CDR1 and CDR2 (germline): MDHEN, SYDVKM. This CDR3 comprises 11 residues. CDR3 nucleotide sequence: TGTGCCAGCAGCCTAACCTACGAGCAGTACTTC. This translates into CASSLTYEQYF.

CDR3 amino acids: CASSQTQENTQYF. The DNA for the CDR3 is TGCGCCAGCAGCCAAACACAGGAGAATACGCAGTATTTT. V usage is TRBV4-3 and J usage is TRBJ2-3; a weak D match, TRBD1 (5 bases). This CDR3 comprises 13 residues. V was cut by 2 bases and J by 7 bases, with 10 bases left in between. CDR1 is LGHNA, CDR2 YSLEER, per germline.

The J gene is TRBJ1-3, the V gene TRBV9; no reliable D call. This CDR3 spans 15 amino acids. Germline CDR1 SGDLS, CDR2 YYNGEE. V was pared by 0 bases and J by 4 bases, with 11 bases between. As DNA, the CDR3 is TGTGCCAGCAGCGTAGACCCGTTCGCGGGAAACACCATATATTTT. It is translated as CASSVDPFAGNTIYF.

The chain carries TRBV29-1 and TRBJ2-7; a possible D gene is TRBD1 (5 bases). This CDR3 comprises 15 residues. Between the trimmed V and J ends, which lost 6 bases and 7 bases, there was a span of 25 bases. Germline CDR1 and CDR2: SQVTM and ANQGSEA. The CDR3 nucleotides read TGCAGCGTCGCCTCCAGGAAGGGGCCCCTGGGGGAGCAGTACTTC. It encodes CSVASRKGPLGEQYF.

This clone came up a few times. The J gene is TRBJ2-7, the V gene TRBV21-1; the table's D call TRBD1 went unverified against the DNA. TRBV21-1 is described as a pseudogene. The CDR3 spans 15 residues. CDR3 coding DNA: TGTGCCAGCCCGAAAGGGGCAGGGGAGTATCACGAGCAGTACTTC. This codes for CASPKGAGEYHEQYF.

Comments on this clone: The identical CDR3 is also encoded by other nucleotide sequences in the sample. The chain recombines TRBV7-7 with TRBJ1-5; no clear D gene. The CDR3 is 13 residues long. Looked up from germline, CDR1 is SSHAT and CDR2 is FNYEAQ (reference sequence). The germline V and J ends were trimmed by 1 base and 7 bases, with 8 bases remaining between them. The CDR3 region is CASSLDRGQPQHF. CDR3 nucleotide sequence: TGTGCCAGCAGCTTAGATAGAGGGCAGCCCCAGCATTTT.

This clone has a handful of counts. The chain carries TRBV5-6 and TRBJ2-3; possibly TRBD2 for D (6 bases). The CDR3 covers 12 residues. CDR1 and CDR2 (germline): SGHDT, YYEEEE. The ends were cut back, 1 base at V and 9 bases at J, with 9 bases in the middle. The CDR3 region is CASSLYGGTQYF. The CDR3 DNA reads as TGTGCCAGCAGCTTGTATGGGGGGACGCAGTATTTT. Full variable domain (outside the CDR3, taken from reference TRBV5-6 and TRBJ2-3): DAGVTQSPTHLIKTRGQQVTLRCSPKSGHDTVSWYQQALGQGPQFIFQYYEEEERQRGNFPDRFSGHQFPNYSSELNVNALLLGDSALYLCASSLYGGTQYFGPGTRLTVL.

The chain combines TRBV4-1 with TRBJ2-1, with D possibly TRBD2 on 5 matching bases. Germline V gene lookup returns CDR1 MGHRA and CDR2 YSYEKL. V was cut by 1 base and J by 3 bases, with 13 bases left in between. This CDR3 region has 16 residues. Here the CDR3 reads CASSQVASGDYNEQFF. CDR3 in DNA: TGCGCCAGCAGCCAAGTTGCCAGCGGAGACTACAATGAGCAGTTCTTC.

The chain joins TRBV4-2 to TRBJ1-2, with a tentative D call TRBD1 (6 bases). The germline gives CDR1 LGHNA, CDR2 YNFKEQ. Trimming took 0 bases from V and 7 from J, leaving 12 bases between them. This CDR3 contains 14 residues. DNA of the CDR3: TGTGCCAGCAGCCAAGACCGGGAGGGGGGTGGCTACACCTTC. This encodes CASSQDREGGGYTF.